The 15 T cell receptor beta chains below come from one sample, sequenced in a study of human T cells and chemical hapten exposure. Each CDR3 protein gets one entry after TCRdb re-called the RACE reads with MiXCR. The sample shows roughly 40,000 distinct CDR3 sequences, roughly an eighth of them seen only once. Time point reported: patch test 3, about 24 weeks after DPC sensitization. Specified treatment: therapeutic diphenylcyclopropenone sensitization with weekly scalp DPC. Unfractionated whole blood was the source from which total RNA was extracted. Sequencing was performed on whole blood, taken in connection with sensitization to the hapten diphenylcyclopropenone (DPC). These receptor sequences come from a woman aged 35 to 49 with alopecia areata. Some clones in this sample may be carry-over from other donors' samples.

In this sample, this clonotype turned up a few times. This chain links TRBV2 with TRBJ2-7; weak D call: TRBD2 (5 bases). V was clipped by 4 bases and J by 5 bases, with 18 bases between them. There are 15 residues in the CDR3. Germline loops: CDR1 SNHLY, CDR2 FYNNEI. This chain's CDR3 is CASSVLGELVDEQYF. As DNA, the CDR3 is TGTGCCAGCAGTGTTCTGGGAGAGCTAGTGGACGAGCAGTACTTC.

The rearrangement uses TRBV6-5 and TRBJ2-5, with D possibly matching TRBD2 (6 bases). Germline V gene sequence: CDR1 MNHEY, CDR2 SVGAGI. V lost 5 bases to trimming and J lost 5 bases, with 15 bases between them. The CDR3 has 14 residues. The DNA of the CDR3 is TGTGCCAGCAGTGTAACGGGAGAGGCGGAGACCCAGTACTTC. Amino acids: CASSVTGEAETQYF.

In its sample, this clonotype was seen a few times. The chain has TRBV28 and TRBJ2-1, with a possible D match to TRBD2 (5 bases). Trimming stripped 1 base from V and 1 base from J, with 8 bases between. Germline CDR1 and CDR2: MDHEN and SYDVKM. The CDR3 is made up of 15 amino acids. The CDR3 DNA is TGTGCCAGCAGTTTATCGTCGGGGTCCTACAATGAGCAGTTCTTC. Protein: CASSLSSGSYNEQFF. Supplemented by reference TRBV28 and TRBJ2-1, the full variable domain reads DVKVTQSSRYLVKRTGEKVFLECVQDMDHENMFWYRQDPGLGLRLIYFSYDVKMKEKGDIPEGYSVSREKKERFSLILESASTNQTSMYLCASSLSSGSYNEQFFGPGTRLTVL.

This clonotype was seen ten or more times. The chain has TRBV11-2 and TRBJ2-1; D is undetermined. CDR1 and CDR2 from the germline V gene are SGHAT and FQNNGV. Trimming took off 3 bases at V and 5 bases at J, with 8 bases between the two ends. This CDR3 contains 13 residues. CDR3 sequence (DNA): TGTGCCAGCAGCTTGGGTAACAACAATGAGCAGTTCTTC. It codes for CASSLGNNNEQFF.

The sample holds a few counts of this clonotype. The V gene is TRBV28, the J gene TRBJ1-4; no definite D call. The CDR3 spans 14 residues. The germline gives CDR1 MDHEN, CDR2 SYDVKM. Trimming left V 4 bases short and J 2 bases short, with 8 bases between. CDR3 sequence: CASSSPETNEKLFF. CDR3 bases: TGTGCCAGCAGTTCGCCAGAGACTAATGAAAAACTGTTTTTT.

This clonotype was seen only a few times. The V call is TRBV4-3, the J call TRBJ1-1; D is uncertain. The CDR3 consists of 13 residues. Trimming took off 4 bases at V and 8 bases at J, with 14 bases between the two ends. Looked up from germline, CDR1 is LGHNA and CDR2 is YSLEER. The CDR3 loop is CASSLQRNHEAFF. The DNA of the CDR3 is TGCGCCAGCAGCCTCCAAAGGAACCACGAAGCTTTCTTT.

In this sample, this clonotype turned up many times. The V call is TRBV2, the J call TRBJ2-7; D may match TRBD1 or TRBD2 (5 bases each). Looked up from germline, CDR1 is SNHLY and CDR2 is FYNNEI. The CDR3 has 17 amino acids. V shed 6 bases and J shed 3 bases, with 24 bases lying between them. CDR3 protein: CASRAMGTALLIYEQYF. CDR3 nucleotides: TGTGCCAGCAGGGCTATGGGGACGGCCCTTCTGATCTACGAGCAGTACTTC.

This clonotype has a handful of counts. The chain employs TRBV27 and TRBJ2-7; the match to TRBD2 covers 8 bases. This CDR3 spans 15 amino acids. In germline, CDR1 is MNHEY, CDR2 SMNVEV (reference sequence). The V segment lost 6 bases and the J segment 4 bases; nucleotides outside the gene matches: 11. CDR3 sequence: CASRTGGGPAYEQYF. CDR3 DNA: TGTGCCAGCAGGACCGGCGGGGGGCCTGCATACGAGCAGTACTTC.

This clonotype showed up many times. This chain uses TRBV20-1 with TRBJ2-1, with TRBD2 identical over 7 bases. Germline CDR1 DFQATT, CDR2 SNEGSKA (reference sequence). V was clipped by 3 bases and J by 9 bases; unmatched bases: 14. The CDR3 sequence is 15 residues long. The CDR3 coding sequence is TGCAGTGCTAGCCCCGTGGCTAGCGGTAAGGGTGAGCAGTTCTTC. Residues: CSASPVASGKGEQFF.

This clonotype was recorded many times. The rearrangement joins TRBV28 to TRBJ1-2, with no clear D. Between the trimmed V and J ends, which lost 5 bases and 2 bases, there was a span of 3 bases. Germline lookup yields CDR1 MDHEN and CDR2 SYDVKM. This CDR3 has 11 amino acids. The CDR3 is CASSQNYGYTF. The CDR3 DNA follows: TGTGCCAGCAGTCAAAACTATGGCTACACCTTC.

The rearrangement uses TRBV9 and TRBJ2-1; 9 nucleotides match TRBD2. The CDR3 runs 15 residues. The J segment lost 5 bases and the V segment lost 7 bases, leaving 10 bases of the junction unmatched. Germline CDR1 SGDLS, CDR2 YYNGEE. The DNA of the CDR3 is TGTGCCAGCGGTATAGCGGGAGCCCCGAACAATGAGCAGTTCTTC. This codes for CASGIAGAPNNEQFF. Combining the CDR3 with reference TRBV9 and TRBJ2-1 gives the whole variable domain DSGVTQTPKHLITATGQRVTLRCSPRSGDLSVYWYQQSLDQGLQFLIQYYNGEERAKGNILERFSAQQFPDLHSELNLSSLELGDSALYFCASGIAGAPNNEQFFGPGTRLTVL.

Many counts were recorded for this clonotype. The chain joins TRBV20-1 to TRBJ2-2, with D possibly TRBD1 on 5 matching bases. CDR1 and CDR2 from the germline V gene are DFQATT and SNEGSKA (reference sequence). The CDR3 is 13 amino acids. V lost 5 bases and J 6 bases, leaving 13 bases between the germline ends. The chain's CDR3 is CSAQGRRAGELFF. The CDR3 coding sequence is TGCAGTGCTCAGGGTCGCAGAGCCGGGGAGCTGTTTTTT.

In DNA form, the CDR3 reads TGCAGCGTTGGGGGCAATCAGCCCCAGCATTTT. Translating gives CSVGGNQPQHF. This chain uses TRBV29-1 with TRBJ1-5; no definite D call. With 4 bases removed from V and 2 bases from J, the gap between germline ends came to 3 bases. Germline assignment: CDR1 SQVTM and CDR2 ANQGSEA. The CDR3 has 11 amino acids.

This clonotype was detected many times. The V gene is TRBV3-1, the J gene TRBJ1-1; D gene uncertain. With 3 bases removed from V and 1 base from J, the gap between germline ends came to 6 bases. Per germline, CDR1 LGHDT and CDR2 YNNKEL (reference sequence). This CDR3 has 13 amino acids. The CDR3 DNA follows: TGTGCCAGCAGCCATGGCTCGAACACTGAAGCTTTCTTT. As protein: CASSHGSNTEAFF.

There are a few counts of this clonotype. The chain is built from TRBV18 and TRBJ2-6; no definite D call. Trimming shortened V by 2 bases and J by 0 bases, and 11 bases separated the two germline ends. The CDR3 consists of 17 residues. The germline V gene has CDR1 KGHSH and CDR2 LQKENI. CDR3 sequence reads: CASSPEQPRSGANVLTF. The CDR3 DNA reads TGTGCCAGCTCACCAGAGCAGCCTCGCTCTGGGGCCAACGTCCTGACTTTC.